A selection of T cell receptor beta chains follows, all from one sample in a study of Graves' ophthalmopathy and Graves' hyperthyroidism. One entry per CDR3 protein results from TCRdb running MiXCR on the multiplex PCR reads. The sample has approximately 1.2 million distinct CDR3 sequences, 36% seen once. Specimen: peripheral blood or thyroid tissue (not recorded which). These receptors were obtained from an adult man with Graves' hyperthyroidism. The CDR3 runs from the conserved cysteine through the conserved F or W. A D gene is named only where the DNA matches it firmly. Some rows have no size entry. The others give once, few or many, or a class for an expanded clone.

CASSGGGGDQYF TGTGCCAGCAGCGGGGGGGGAGGTGATCAGTACTTC TRBJ2-7 - TRBV28 TRBD2
CASSVDPTRGETQYF TGTGCCAGCAGCGTAGACCCGACTAGAGGAGAGACCCAGTACTTC TRBJ2-5 - TRBV9 -
CAGSSRLAEQETQHF TGTGCCGGCAGCTCAAGACTAGCGGAGCAAGAGACCCAGCATTTT TRBJ1-5 - TRBV11-2 -
CATRTGGWGPQHF TGTGCCACCAGAACAGGGGGCTGGGGGCCCCAGCATTTT TRBJ1-5 few TRBV7-9 TRBD1
CASSRTRRYGYTF TGTGCCAGCAGCCGAACACGGCGCTATGGCTACACCTTC TRBJ1-2 many TRBV12-3/TRBV12-4 -
CSVLGPGLSGNTIYF TGCAGCGTTTTGGGCCCAGGCCTCTCTGGAAACACCATATATTTT TRBJ1-3 - TRBV29-1 -
CASRRVVDSPLHF TGTGCCAGCAGGAGGGTGGTGGATTCACCCCTCCACTTT TRBJ1-6 few TRBV7-8 -
CASSARQMETQYF TGTGCCAGCAGTGCCCGACAAATGGAGACCCAGTACTTC TRBJ2-5 few TRBV2 -
CASSSAGVAGELFF TGTGCCAGCAGCTCCGCGGGCGTCGCCGGGGAGCTGTTTTTT TRBJ2-2 - TRBV9 -
CASRSGVLHEQYF TGTGCCAGCAGGAGCGGGGTTCTCCACGAGCAGTACTTC TRBJ2-7 - TRBV25-1 TRBD2
CATSPAGGIYEQYF TGTGCCACCAGTCCCGCAGGGGGCATTTACGAGCAGTACTTC TRBJ2-7 many TRBV24-1 TRBD1
CASSFAPEAFF TGTGCCAGCAGTTTTGCCCCTGAAGCTTTCTTT TRBJ1-1 many TRBV12-3/TRBV12-4 -
CASSVSGETGTQYF TGTGCCAGCAGCGTATCCGGGGAAACAGGGACCCAGTACTTC TRBJ2-5 many TRBV9 -
CAISVSAGPLKETQYF TGTGCCATCAGTGTATCTGCAGGCCCGCTTAAAGAGACCCAGTACTTC TRBJ2-5 many TRBV10-3 -
CAINGDTNSPLHF TGTGCCATCAATGGGGACACCAATTCACCCCTCCACTTT TRBJ1-6 - TRBV10-3 -
CSLFGAVQETQYF TGCAGCCTTTTCGGAGCAGTGCAAGAGACCCAGTACTTC TRBJ2-5 - TRBV29-1 -
CASSQGFSSGNTIYF TGCGCCAGCAGCCAAGGTTTCAGCTCTGGAAACACCATATATTTT TRBJ1-3 few TRBV4-1 -
CASSLDRGYQPQHF TGTGCCAGCAGCTTAGATAGAGGGTACCAGCCCCAGCATTTT TRBJ1-5 many TRBV7-2 -
CASSRMIGVNYEQYF TGTGCCAGCAGTCGAATGATAGGGGTCAACTACGAGCAGTACTTC TRBJ2-7 - TRBV7-2 -
CASSYSPDSKETQYF TGTGCCAGCAGTTACTCCCCGGACAGCAAGGAGACCCAGTACTTC TRBJ2-5 - TRBV6-5 -
CASSQDRDQPQHF TGTGCCAGCAGTCAGGACAGGGATCAGCCCCAGCATTTT TRBJ1-5 many TRBV4-3 TRBD1
CASSISRAGSNTGELFF TGTGCCAGCAGCATTTCGAGGGCGGGTTCGAACACCGGGGAGCTGTTTTTT TRBJ2-2 few TRBV7-3 -
CAISPGHTGELFF TGTGCCATCAGTCCGGGCCACACCGGGGAGCTGTTTTTT TRBJ2-2 once TRBV10-3 -
CSASTAGVSGRYF TGCAGTGCTAGTACCGCCGGGGTTAGCGGTCGATACTTC TRBJ2-7 many TRBV20-1 -
CASSQDRSGRQETQYF TGCGCCAGCAGCCAAGATCGTAGCGGACGACAAGAGACCCAGTACTTC TRBJ2-5 few TRBV4-3 -
CAIRAGRDPNSPLHF TGTGCCATCAGGGCGGGGCGGGACCCTAATTCACCCCTCCACTTT TRBJ1-6 - TRBV10-3 -
CSVEFWNQEETQYF TGCAGCGTTGAATTTTGGAATCAGGAGGAGACCCAGTACTTC TRBJ2-5 few TRBV29-1 -
CSVDLGGANEQFF TGCAGCGTTGACCTGGGGGGGGCCAATGAGCAGTTCTTC TRBJ2-1 - TRBV29-1 -
CSIGTGQETQYF TGCAGCATCGGGACAGGGCAAGAGACCCAGTACTTC TRBJ2-5 - TRBV29-1 TRBD1
CASSQGGRASYGYTF TGCGCCAGCAGCCAAGGGGGCCGGGCCTCCTATGGCTACACCTTC TRBJ1-2 few TRBV4-3 -
CASSMTGNQETQYF TGTGCCAGCAGTATGACAGGGAACCAAGAGACCCAGTACTTC TRBJ2-5 many TRBV12-3/TRBV12-4 TRBD1
CASSLASLGQGRFF TGTGCCAGCTCCCTCGCTTCACTCGGACAGGGCCGGTTTTTT TRBJ2-2 few TRBV13 TRBD1
CASSLSPQPQHF TGTGCCAGCAGCTTATCCCCTCAGCCCCAGCATTTT TRBJ1-5 many TRBV5-8 -
CASRWGPKETQYF TGTGCCAGCAGATGGGGACCTAAGGAGACCCAGTACTTC TRBJ2-5 few TRBV12-3/TRBV12-4 -
CASSEAVRVPLHF TGCGCCAGCAGTGAGGCGGTTCGGGTCCCCCTCCACTTT TRBJ1-6 - TRBV10-1 -
CASSFGQASGEKLFF TGTGCCAGCAGCTTTGGACAGGCGTCGGGGGAAAAACTGTTTTTT TRBJ1-4 - TRBV5-8 TRBD1
CAISEDRRGVNQPQHF TGTGCCATCAGTGAGGACCGCCGCGGGGTCAATCAGCCCCAGCATTTT TRBJ1-5 many TRBV10-3 -
CSAHPTGEVTEAFF TGCAGTGCTCACCCTACAGGGGAGGTCACTGAAGCTTTCTTT TRBJ1-1 few TRBV20-1 TRBD1
CSGRDNDGYTF TGCAGCGGTCGGGACAATGATGGCTACACCTTC TRBJ1-2 - TRBV29-1 -
CASSLGTSGYSYEQYF TGTGCCAGCAGCCTAGGGACTAGCGGGTACTCCTACGAGCAGTACTTC TRBJ2-7 many TRBV7-9 TRBD2
CASSLASGATNYGYTF TGTGCCAGCAGTTTAGCGTCCGGGGCGACTAACTATGGCTACACCTTC TRBJ1-2 once TRBV28 -
CSARGRVARGHGTQYF TGCAGTGCTAGAGGGCGGGTGGCGCGGGGCCATGGGACCCAGTACTTC TRBJ2-5 - TRBV20-1 -
CASSDLAGSEQYF TGTGCCAGTAGCGACCTAGCAGGGAGCGAGCAGTACTTC TRBJ2-7 - TRBV19 -
CASSEEGTGGSPLHF TGTGCCAGCAGTGAAGAAGGGACAGGGGGTTCACCCCTCCACTTT TRBJ1-6 - TRBV12-3/TRBV12-4 TRBD1
CASSFPIRNTEAFF TGTGCCAGCAGTTTTCCCATTAGGAACACTGAAGCTTTCTTT TRBJ1-1 few TRBV12-3/TRBV12-4 -
CASSVDRYLEAFF TGCGCCAGCAGCGTCGACAGGTATCTCGAAGCTTTCTTT TRBJ1-1 - TRBV5-1 -
CATSRDKGQGGGVGNQPQHF TGTGCCACCAGCAGAGATAAGGGACAGGGTGGCGGTGTAGGCAATCAGCCCCAGCATTTT TRBJ1-5 many TRBV15 TRBD1
CASGQGAKTEAFF TGTGCCAGCGGGCAGGGGGCGAAGACTGAAGCTTTCTTT TRBJ1-1 few TRBV2 TRBD1
CASLSLASYEQYF TGTGCCAGCTTGTCCCTAGCGTCCTACGAGCAGTACTTC TRBJ2-7 once TRBV28 -
CASSLAAGQETQYF TGTGCCAGCAGCTTAGCCGCAGGACAAGAGACCCAGTACTTC TRBJ2-5 many TRBV12-3/TRBV12-4 -
CASSLGTSGGPEQYF TGTGCCAGCAGCTTAGGCACTAGCGGGGGGCCCGAGCAGTACTTC TRBJ2-7 - TRBV7-2 TRBD2
CSVDPSGTGHEQYF TGCAGCGTTGACCCCTCCGGGACAGGTCACGAGCAGTACTTC TRBJ2-7 many TRBV29-1 TRBD1
CASSPSGVAQYF TGTGCCAGCAGTCCGAGCGGAGTAGCCCAGTACTTC TRBJ2-5 many TRBV14 -
CASSLGQVGQPQHF TGTGCCAGCAGCTTAGGACAGGTCGGGCAGCCCCAGCATTTT TRBJ1-5 many TRBV13 -
CATSDLNKYGLRDPVPSQETQYF TGTGCCACCAGTGATTTGAACAAGTACGGTCTGCGGGATCCGGTTCCGTCGCAAGAGACCCAGTACTTC TRBJ2-5 - TRBV24-1 -
CASSSAEAFF TGTGCCAGCAGTTCAGCTGAAGCTTTCTTT TRBJ1-1 - TRBV12-3/TRBV12-4 -
CASSHSLAGGLYEQYF TGCGCCAGCAGCCACAGTCTAGCGGGAGGTTTGTACGAGCAGTACTTC TRBJ2-7 few TRBV4-3 TRBD2
CASSLFSAETQYF TGTGCCAGCAGCTTATTCAGTGCAGAGACCCAGTACTTC TRBJ2-5 many TRBV7-8 -
CASSPGLALYEQYF TGTGCCAGCAGCCCCGGCCTCGCTCTCTACGAGCAGTACTTC TRBJ2-7 many TRBV11-2 -